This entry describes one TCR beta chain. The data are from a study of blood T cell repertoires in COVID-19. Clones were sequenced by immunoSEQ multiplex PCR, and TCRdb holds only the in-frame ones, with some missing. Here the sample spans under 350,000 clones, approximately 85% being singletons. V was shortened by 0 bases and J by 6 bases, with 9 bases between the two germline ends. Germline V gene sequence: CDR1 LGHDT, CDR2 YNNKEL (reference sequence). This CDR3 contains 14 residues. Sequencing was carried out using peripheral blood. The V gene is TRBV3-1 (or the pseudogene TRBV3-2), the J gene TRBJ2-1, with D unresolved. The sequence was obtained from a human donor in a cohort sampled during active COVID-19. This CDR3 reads CASSQEIVSNEQFF. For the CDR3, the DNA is TGTGCCAGCAGCCAAGAGATAGTGAGCAATGAGCAGTTCTTC.